This TCR beta chain was identified in a study of molecular identifiers for immune sequencing clone quantification. TCRdb recomputed calls from the PCR reads with MiXCR, one row per CDR3 protein. The sample carries roughly 320,000 distinct CDR3 sequences, roughly a fifth recorded once. The CDR3 is 14 amino acids. Germline CDR1 reads MNHEY; CDR2 reads SVGEGT. V dropped 5 bases and J dropped 1 base, with 12 bases sitting between them. Sorted cells numbering 20,000 to 1,000,000, with 10%, 30% or 50% RNA, yielded the naive CD8 libraries. Sorting recovered naive CD8 T cells on a CD8+CD4-CCR7+CD45RA+ profile. This clonotype was observed at least ten times. Its specificity is unknown. Findings and caveats of the study: Shared barcodes on identical TCR molecules could underestimate the sizes of highly expanded clones. Whereas clones above 20 RNA copies held under 1% of naive-cell molecules, they held over 97% of effector molecules.

The sample consisted of naive CD8+ T cells from blood, with Jurkat cell RNA spiked in. Subset in this sample: FACS-sorted CD8+CD4-CCR7+CD45RA+ naive T cells. This clonotype was sampled from a human donor in good health. Some libraries in this study had Jurkat cell RNA spiked in. The chain carries TRBV6-2 or TRBV6-3 and TRBJ2-7; D perhaps matches TRBD2 (5 bases). The CDR3 coding sequence is TGTGCCAGCAGTATAGGTGGAGGATCCTACGAGCAGTACTTC. Translation gives CASSIGGGSYEQYF.